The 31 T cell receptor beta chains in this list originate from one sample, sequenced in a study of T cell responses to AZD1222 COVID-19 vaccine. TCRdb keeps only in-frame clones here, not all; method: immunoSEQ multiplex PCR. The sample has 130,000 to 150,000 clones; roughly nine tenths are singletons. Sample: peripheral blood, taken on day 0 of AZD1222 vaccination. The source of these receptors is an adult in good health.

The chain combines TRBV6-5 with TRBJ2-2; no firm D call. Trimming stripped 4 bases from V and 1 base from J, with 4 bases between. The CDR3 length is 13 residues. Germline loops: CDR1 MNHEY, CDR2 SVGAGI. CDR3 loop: CASSLQNTGELFF. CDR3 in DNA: TGTGCCAGCAGTTTGCAGAACACCGGGGAGCTGTTTTTT.

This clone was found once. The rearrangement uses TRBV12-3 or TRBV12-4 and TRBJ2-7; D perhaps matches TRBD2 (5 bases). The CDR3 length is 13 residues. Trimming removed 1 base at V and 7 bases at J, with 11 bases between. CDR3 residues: CASSLDRAVEQYF. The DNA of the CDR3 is TGTGCCAGCAGTTTAGACCGAGCGGTTGAGCAGTACTTC.

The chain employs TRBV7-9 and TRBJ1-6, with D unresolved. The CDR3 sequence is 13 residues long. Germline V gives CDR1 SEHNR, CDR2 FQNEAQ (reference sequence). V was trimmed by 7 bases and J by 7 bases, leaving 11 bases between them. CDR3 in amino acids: CASTELDNSPLHF. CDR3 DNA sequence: TGTGCCAGCACCGAGCTTGACAATTCACCCCTCCACTTT.

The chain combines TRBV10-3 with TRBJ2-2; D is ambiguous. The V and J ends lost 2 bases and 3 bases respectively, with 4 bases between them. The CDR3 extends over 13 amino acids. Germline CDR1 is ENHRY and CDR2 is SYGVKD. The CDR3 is CAISEGDTGELFF. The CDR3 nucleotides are TGTGCCATCAGTGAGGGGGACACCGGGGAGCTGTTTTTT.

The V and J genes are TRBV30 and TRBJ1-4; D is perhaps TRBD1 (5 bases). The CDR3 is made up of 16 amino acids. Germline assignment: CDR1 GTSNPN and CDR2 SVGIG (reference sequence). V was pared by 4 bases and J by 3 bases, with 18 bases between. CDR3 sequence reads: CAWTGSLTEPNEKLFF. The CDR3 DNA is TGTGCCTGGACCGGCTCCTTGACAGAACCTAATGAAAAACTGTTTTTT.

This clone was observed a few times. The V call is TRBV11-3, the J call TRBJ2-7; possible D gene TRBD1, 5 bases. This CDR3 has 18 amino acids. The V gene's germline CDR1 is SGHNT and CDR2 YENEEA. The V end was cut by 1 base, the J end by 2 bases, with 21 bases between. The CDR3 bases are TGTGCCAGCAGCTTAGTCGATTATGGACAAAAAGTGACCTACGAGCAGTACTTC. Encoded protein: CASSLVDYGQKVTYEQYF. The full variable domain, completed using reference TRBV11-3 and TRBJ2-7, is EAGVVQSPRYKIIEKKQPVAFWCNPISGHNTLYWYLQNLGQGPELLIRYENEEAVDDSQLPKDRFSAERLKGVDSTLKIQPAELGDSAVYLCASSLVDYGQKVTYEQYFGPGTRLTVT.

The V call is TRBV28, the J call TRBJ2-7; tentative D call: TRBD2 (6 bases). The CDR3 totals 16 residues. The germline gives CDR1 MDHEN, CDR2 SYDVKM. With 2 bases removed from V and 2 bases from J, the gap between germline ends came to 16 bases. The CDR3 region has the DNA TGTGCCAGCAGTTTACCGTCTTATAGCGGTACCTACGAGCAGTACTTC. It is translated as CASSLPSYSGTYEQYF.

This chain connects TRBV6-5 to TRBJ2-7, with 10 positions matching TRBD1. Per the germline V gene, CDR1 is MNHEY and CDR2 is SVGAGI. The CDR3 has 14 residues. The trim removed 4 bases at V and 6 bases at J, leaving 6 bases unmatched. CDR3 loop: CASSFRTGGIEQYF. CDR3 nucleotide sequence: TGTGCCAGCAGTTTTCGGACAGGGGGGATCGAGCAGTACTTC.

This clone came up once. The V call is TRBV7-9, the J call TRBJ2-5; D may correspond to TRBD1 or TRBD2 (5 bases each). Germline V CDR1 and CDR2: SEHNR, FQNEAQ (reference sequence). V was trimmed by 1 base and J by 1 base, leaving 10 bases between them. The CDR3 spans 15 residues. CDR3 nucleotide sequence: TGTGCCAGCAGCTTAGGTGGGACCCCCCAAGAGACCCAGTACTTC. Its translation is CASSLGGTPQETQYF.

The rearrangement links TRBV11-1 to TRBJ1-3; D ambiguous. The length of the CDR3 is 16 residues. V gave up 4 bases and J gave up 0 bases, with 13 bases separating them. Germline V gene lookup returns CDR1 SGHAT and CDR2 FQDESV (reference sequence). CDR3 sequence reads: CASSSDNPFSGNTIYF. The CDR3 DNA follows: TGTGCCAGCAGCTCCGACAATCCTTTCTCTGGAAACACCATATATTTT.

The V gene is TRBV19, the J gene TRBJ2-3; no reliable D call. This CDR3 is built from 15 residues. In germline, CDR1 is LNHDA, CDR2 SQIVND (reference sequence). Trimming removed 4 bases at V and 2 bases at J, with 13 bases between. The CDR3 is CASSRERASTDTQYF. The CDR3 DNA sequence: TGTGCCAGTAGTAGGGAAAGGGCGTCCACAGATACGCAGTATTTT.

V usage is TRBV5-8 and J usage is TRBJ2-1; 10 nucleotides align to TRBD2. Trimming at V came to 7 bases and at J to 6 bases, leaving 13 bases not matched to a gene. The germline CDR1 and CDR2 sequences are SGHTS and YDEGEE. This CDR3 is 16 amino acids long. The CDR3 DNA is TGTGCCAGCGGTTCTAGCGGGAGCGTTGTTTTCAATGAGCAGTTCTTC. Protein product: CASGSSGSVVFNEQFF.

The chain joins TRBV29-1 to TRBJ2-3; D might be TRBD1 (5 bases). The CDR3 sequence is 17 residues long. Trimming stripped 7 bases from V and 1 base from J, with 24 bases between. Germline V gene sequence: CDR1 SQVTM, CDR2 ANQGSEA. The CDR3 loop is CSAESDSVFSGTDTQYF. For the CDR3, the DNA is TGCAGCGCCGAGTCAGACAGCGTGTTTTCGGGCACAGATACGCAGTATTTT.

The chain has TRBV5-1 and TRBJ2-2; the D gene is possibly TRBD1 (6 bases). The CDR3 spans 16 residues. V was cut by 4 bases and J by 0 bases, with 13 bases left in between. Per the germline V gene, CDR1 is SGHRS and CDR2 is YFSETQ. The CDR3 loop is CASSRRQAANTGELFF. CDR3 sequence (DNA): TGCGCCAGCAGCCGCAGACAGGCCGCGAACACCGGGGAGCTGTTTTTT.

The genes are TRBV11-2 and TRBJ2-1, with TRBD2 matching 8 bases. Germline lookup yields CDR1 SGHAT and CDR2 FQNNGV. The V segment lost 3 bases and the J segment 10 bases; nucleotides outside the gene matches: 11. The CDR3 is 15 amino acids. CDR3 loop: CASSLVFSGTGEQFF. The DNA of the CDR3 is TGTGCCAGCAGCTTGGTATTTAGCGGGACGGGGGAGCAGTTCTTC.

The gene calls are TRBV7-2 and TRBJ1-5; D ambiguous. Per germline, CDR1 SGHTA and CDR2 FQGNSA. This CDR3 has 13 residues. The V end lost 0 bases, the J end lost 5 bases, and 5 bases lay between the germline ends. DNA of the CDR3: TGTGCCAGCAGCTTAGCGCGGGATCAGCCCCAGCATTTT. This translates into CASSLARDQPQHF.

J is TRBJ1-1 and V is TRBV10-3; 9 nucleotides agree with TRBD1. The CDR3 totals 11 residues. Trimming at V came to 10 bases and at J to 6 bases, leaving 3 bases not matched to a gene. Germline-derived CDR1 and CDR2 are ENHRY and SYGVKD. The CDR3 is CATTGGSEAFF. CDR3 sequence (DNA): TGTGCCACTACAGGGGGCTCTGAAGCTTTCTTT.

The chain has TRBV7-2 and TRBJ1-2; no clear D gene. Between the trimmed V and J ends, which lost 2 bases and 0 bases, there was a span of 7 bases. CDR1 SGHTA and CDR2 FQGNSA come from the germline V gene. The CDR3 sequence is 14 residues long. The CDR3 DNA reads TGTGCCAGCAGCTTATCCGGCACTAACTATGGCTACACCTTC. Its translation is CASSLSGTNYGYTF.

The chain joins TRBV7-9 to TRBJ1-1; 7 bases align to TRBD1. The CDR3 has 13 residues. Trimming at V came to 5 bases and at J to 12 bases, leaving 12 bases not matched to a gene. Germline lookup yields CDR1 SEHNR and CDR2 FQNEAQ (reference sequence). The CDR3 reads CASSPMLQGSTFF. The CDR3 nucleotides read TGTGCCAGCAGCCCCATGTTACAGGGGTCTACTTTCTTT.

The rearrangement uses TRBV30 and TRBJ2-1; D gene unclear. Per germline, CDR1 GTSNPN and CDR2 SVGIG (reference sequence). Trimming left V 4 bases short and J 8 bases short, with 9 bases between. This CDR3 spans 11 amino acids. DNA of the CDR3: TGTGCCTGGACAAAGAACGATGAGCAGTTCTTC. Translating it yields CAWTKNDEQFF.

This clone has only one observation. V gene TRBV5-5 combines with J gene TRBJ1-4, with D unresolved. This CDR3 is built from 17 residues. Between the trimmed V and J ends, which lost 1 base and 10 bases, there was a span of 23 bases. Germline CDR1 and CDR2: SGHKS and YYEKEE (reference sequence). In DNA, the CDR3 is TGTGCCAGCAGCTTGAGGTCCATCAGCACCACGACTGGAAAACTGTTTTTT. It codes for CASSLRSISTTTGKLFF.

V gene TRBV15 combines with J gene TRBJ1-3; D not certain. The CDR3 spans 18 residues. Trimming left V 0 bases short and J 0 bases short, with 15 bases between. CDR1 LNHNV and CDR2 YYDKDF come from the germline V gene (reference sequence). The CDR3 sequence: CATSRDRAGPFSGNTIYF. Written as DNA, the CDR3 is TGTGCCACCAGCAGAGATCGGGCAGGACCATTCTCTGGAAACACCATATATTTT.

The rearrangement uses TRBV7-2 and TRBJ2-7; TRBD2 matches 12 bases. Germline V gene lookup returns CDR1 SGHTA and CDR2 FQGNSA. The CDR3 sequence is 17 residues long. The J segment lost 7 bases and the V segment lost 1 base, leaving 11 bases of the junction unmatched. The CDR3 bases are TGTGCCAGCAGCTTAGGACTAGCGGGGGCCGGCAAAGAAGAGCAGTACTTC. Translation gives CASSLGLAGAGKEEQYF.

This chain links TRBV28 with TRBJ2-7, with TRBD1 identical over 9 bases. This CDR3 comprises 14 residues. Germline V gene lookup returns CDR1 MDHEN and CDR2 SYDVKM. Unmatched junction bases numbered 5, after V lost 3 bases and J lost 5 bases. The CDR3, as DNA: TGTGCCAGCAGTTTGGACAGGGGAATCGACGAGCAGTACTTC. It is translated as CASSLDRGIDEQYF.

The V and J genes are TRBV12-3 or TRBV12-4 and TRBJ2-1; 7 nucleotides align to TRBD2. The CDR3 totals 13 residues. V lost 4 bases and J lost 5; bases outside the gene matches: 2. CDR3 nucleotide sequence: TGTGCCAGCAGTTGGGGAGGGCACAATGAGCAGTTCTTC. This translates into CASSWGGHNEQFF.

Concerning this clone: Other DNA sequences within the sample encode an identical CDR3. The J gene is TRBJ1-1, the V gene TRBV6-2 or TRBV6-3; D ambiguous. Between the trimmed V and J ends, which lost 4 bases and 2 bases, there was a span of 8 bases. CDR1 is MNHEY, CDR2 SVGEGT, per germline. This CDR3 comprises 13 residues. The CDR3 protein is CASSFRGNTEAFF. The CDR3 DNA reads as TGTGCCAGCAGTTTCCGGGGAAACACTGAAGCTTTCTTT.

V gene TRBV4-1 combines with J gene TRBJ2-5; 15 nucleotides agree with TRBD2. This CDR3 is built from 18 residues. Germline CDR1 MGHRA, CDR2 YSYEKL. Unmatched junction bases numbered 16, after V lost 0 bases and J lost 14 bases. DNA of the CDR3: TGCGCCAGCAGCCAAGAAGCCCGGACTAGCGGGGGGGCGACTGCCACCTACTTC. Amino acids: CASSQEARTSGGATATYF.

CDR3 protein: CASSLPGLRTLNEQFF. CDR3 nucleotides: TGTGCCAGCAGCTTACCCGGGCTGCGCACCCTCAATGAGCAGTTCTTC. The chain links TRBV7-3 to TRBJ2-1; no clear D gene. Trimming pared 2 bases from V and 6 bases from J, leaving 17 bases between. There are 16 residues in the CDR3. The germline V gene encodes CDR1 SGHTA and CDR2 FQGTGA.

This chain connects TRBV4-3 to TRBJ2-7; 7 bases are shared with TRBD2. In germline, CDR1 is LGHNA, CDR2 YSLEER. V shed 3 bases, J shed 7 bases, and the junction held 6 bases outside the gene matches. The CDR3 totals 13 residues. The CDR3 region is CASSQGGTKEQYF. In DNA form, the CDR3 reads TGCGCCAGCAGCCAGGGGGGGACCAAAGAGCAGTACTTC.

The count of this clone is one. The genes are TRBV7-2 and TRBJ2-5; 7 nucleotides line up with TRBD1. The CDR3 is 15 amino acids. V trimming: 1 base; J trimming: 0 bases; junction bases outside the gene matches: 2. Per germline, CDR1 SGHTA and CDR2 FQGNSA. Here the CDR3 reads CASSLETGDQETQYF. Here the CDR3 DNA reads TGTGCCAGCAGCTTAGAAACAGGGGACCAAGAGACCCAGTACTTC. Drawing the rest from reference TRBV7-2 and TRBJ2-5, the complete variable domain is GAGVSQSPSNKVTEKGKDVELRCDPISGHTALYWYRQSLGQGLEFLIYFQGNSAPDKSGLPSDRFSAERTGGSVSTLTIQRTQQEDSAVYLCASSLETGDQETQYFGPGTRLLVL.

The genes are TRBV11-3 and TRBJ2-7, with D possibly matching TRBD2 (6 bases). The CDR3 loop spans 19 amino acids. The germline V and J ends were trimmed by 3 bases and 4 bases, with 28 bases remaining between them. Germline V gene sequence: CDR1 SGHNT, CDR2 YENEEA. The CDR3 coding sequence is TGTGCCAGCAGCTTTTTTCCTTATCGCGGAACCTCGCGGGGTTACGAGCAGTACTTC. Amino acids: CASSFFPYRGTSRGYEQYF. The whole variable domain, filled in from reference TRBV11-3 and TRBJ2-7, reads EAGVVQSPRYKIIEKKQPVAFWCNPISGHNTLYWYLQNLGQGPELLIRYENEEAVDDSQLPKDRFSAERLKGVDSTLKIQPAELGDSAVYLCASSFFPYRGTSRGYEQYFGPGTRLTVT.